The 23 T cell receptor beta chains listed next were all sequenced from one sample in a study of cytomegalovirus exposure and HLA in healthy donors. The primer mix had 60 Vbeta and 13 Jbeta primers. Libraries were prepared by immunoSEQ multiplex PCR; TCRdb keeps only in-frame clonotypes and omits some of them. The table has around 150,000 clones, 81% seen once. The sample comprised PBMCs. The source is a woman aged 45-65 years in good health and CMV-seronegative.

The rearrangement joins TRBV7-3 to TRBJ2-1; 12 nucleotides match TRBD2. V dropped 5 bases and J dropped 10; count of bases not matched to a gene: 9. Germline assignment: CDR1 SGHTA and CDR2 FQGTGA. This CDR3 has 15 residues. Here the CDR3 reads CASSPTSGGSVEQFF. The DNA for the CDR3 is TGTGCCAGCAGCCCGACTAGCGGGGGAAGCGTAGAGCAGTTCTTC. Complete variable domain (other parts from reference TRBV7-3 and TRBJ2-1): GAGVSQTPSNKVTEKGKYVELRCDPISGHTALYWYRQSLGQGPEFLIYFQGTGAADDSGLPNDRFFAVRPEGSVSTLKIQRTERGDSAVYLCASSPTSGGSVEQFFGPGTRLTVL.

This chain uses TRBV7-2 with TRBJ1-3; 7 bases are shared with TRBD1. Trimming at V came to 4 bases and at J to 5 bases, leaving 8 bases not matched to a gene. The CDR3 is made up of 15 amino acids. From germline, CDR1 is SGHTA and CDR2 FQGNSA. CDR3 coding DNA: TGTGCCAGCAGCTCCAGACAGGGCTCAAGAAACACCATATATTTT. The encoded protein is CASSSRQGSRNTIYF. The variable domain in full, with the rest retrieved from reference TRBV7-2 and TRBJ1-3, is GAGVSQSPSNKVTEKGKDVELRCDPISGHTALYWYRQSLGQGLEFLIYFQGNSAPDKSGLPSDRFSAERTGGSVSTLTIQRTQQEDSAVYLCASSSRQGSRNTIYFGEGSWLTVV.

The chain joins TRBV11-2 to TRBJ2-3; TRBD1 agrees at 7 bases. Looked up from germline, CDR1 is SGHAT and CDR2 is FQNNGV. The CDR3 length is 15 residues. The trim removed 3 bases at V and 2 bases at J, leaving 5 bases unmatched. This CDR3 is CASSLRGLYTDTQYF. The CDR3 DNA follows: TGTGCCAGCAGCTTGAGGGGGCTTTACACAGATACGCAGTATTTT.

The rearrangement joins TRBV7-9 to TRBJ1-2; D not certain. The CDR3 contains 12 residues. Germline V CDR1 and CDR2: SEHNR, FQNEAQ (reference sequence). Trimming removed 5 bases at V and 8 bases at J, with 12 bases between. The CDR3 sequence is CASSAGLQGYTF. CDR3 nucleotides: TGTGCCAGCAGCGCGGGCCTCCAAGGCTACACCTTC.

About this clone itself: Other nucleotide sequences from this sample produce the same CDR3. The chain has TRBV7-2 and TRBJ1-2, with TRBD1 matching 12 bases. The CDR3 is 16 amino acids. Germline V gene lookup returns CDR1 SGHTA and CDR2 FQGNSA. The trim removed 1 base at V and 2 bases at J, leaving 2 bases unmatched. The CDR3 DNA is TGTGCCAGCAGCTTAGGGGGACAGGGGGCAAACTATGGCTACACCTTC. It encodes CASSLGGQGANYGYTF.

The chain has TRBV5-8 and TRBJ1-2, with TRBD1 identical over 10 bases. Trimming took 0 bases from V and 3 from J; bases not matched to a gene: 5. CDR1 and CDR2 from the germline V gene are SGHTS and YDEGEE. CDR3 length equals 16 residues. The CDR3 bases are TGTGCCAGCAGCTTGGCAGGGACAGGGGTATACTATGGCTACACCTTC. It encodes CASSLAGTGVYYGYTF.

V gene TRBV7-9 combines with J gene TRBJ1-5; 7 bases match TRBD1. Losses at the gene ends were 4 bases for V and 4 bases for J; bases not matched to a gene: 1. This CDR3 contains 13 residues. CDR1 and CDR2 from the germline V gene are SEHNR and FQNEAQ (reference sequence). The CDR3 nucleotides read TGTGCCAGCAGCTCGACAGGGAATCAGCCCCAGCATTTT. It is translated as CASSSTGNQPQHF.

The chain recombines TRBV7-9 with TRBJ1-6; 8 bases line up with TRBD1. Losses at the gene ends were 1 base for V and 5 bases for J; bases not matched to a gene: 4. The CDR3 is made up of 16 amino acids. Germline V lookup: CDR1 SEHNR, CDR2 FQNEAQ (reference sequence). CDR3 sequence (DNA): TGTGCCAGCAGCTTAGGGACAGGGCCAAATAATTCACCCCTCCACTTT. Protein: CASSLGTGPNNSPLHF.

V is TRBV5-1 and J is TRBJ2-6; D is unclear. The CDR3 is made up of 15 amino acids. The germline V gene has CDR1 SGHRS and CDR2 YFSETQ. V lost 4 bases and J 0 bases, leaving 8 bases between the germline ends. CDR3 region: CASSRLDSGANVLTF. DNA for the CDR3: TGCGCCAGCAGCCGACTCGACTCTGGGGCCAACGTCCTGACTTTC.

The V gene is TRBV13, the J gene TRBJ2-3, with 9 bases that match TRBD2. The CDR3 spans 19 residues. In germline, CDR1 is PRHDT, CDR2 FYEKMQ (reference sequence). Trimming took 3 bases from V and 0 from J; bases not matched to a gene: 13. The CDR3 bases are TGTGCCAGCAGCTTCAGACCTAAAGCTAGCGGGGTTAGCACAGATACGCAGTATTTT. Translation gives CASSFRPKASGVSTDTQYF. The full variable domain, completed using reference TRBV13 and TRBJ2-3, is AAGVIQSPRHLIKEKRETATLKCYPIPRHDTVYWYQQGPGQDPQFLISFYEKMQSDKGSIPDRFSAQQFSDYHSELNMSSLELGDSALYFCASSFRPKASGVSTDTQYFGPGTRLTVL.

V is TRBV4-1 and J is TRBJ2-5; 7 nucleotides line up with TRBD1. With 8 bases clipped from V and 5 bases from J, the junction kept 11 bases outside the gene matches. Germline V lookup: CDR1 MGHRA, CDR2 YSYEKL. The CDR3 sequence is 14 residues long. Here the CDR3 DNA reads TGCGCCAGCGCTCCTGACAGGGAGCAGGAGACCCAGTACTTC. It specifies CASAPDREQETQYF.

The chain uses TRBV4-3 and TRBJ2-3; D might be TRBD2 (7 bases). This CDR3 has 17 amino acids. CDR1 LGHNA and CDR2 YSLEER come from the germline V gene. V dropped 0 bases and J dropped 5 bases, with 18 bases sitting between them. Here the CDR3 DNA reads TGCGCCAGCAGCCAAGATGGTGGGGGGGCCTTCGGAGATACGCAGTATTTT. The encoded protein is CASSQDGGGAFGDTQYF.

This clone came up a few times. The chain joins TRBV16 to TRBJ2-7; 9 nucleotides agree with TRBD1. Looked up from germline, CDR1 is KGHSY and CDR2 is FQNENV. With 1 base clipped from V and 5 bases from J, the junction kept 6 bases outside the gene matches. The CDR3 extends over 15 amino acids. The CDR3 loop is CASSQFGTGRDEQYF. The CDR3 DNA reads TGTGCCAGCAGCCAATTCGGGACAGGGCGGGACGAGCAGTACTTC.

V gene TRBV7-8 combines with J gene TRBJ2-5; 11 bases fit TRBD2. Per the germline V gene, CDR1 is SGHVS and CDR2 is FQNEAQ. V lost 5 bases and J lost 3; bases outside the gene matches: 11. The CDR3 runs to 17 residues. The CDR3 protein is CASSAHTSGGLEETQYF. In DNA, the CDR3 is TGTGCCAGCAGCGCCCACACTAGCGGGGGTCTTGAAGAGACCCAGTACTTC.

As DNA, the CDR3 is TGTGCCAGCAGCTTGGTCGCGGGATCTGCCGGGGAGCTGTTTTTT. It is translated as CASSLVAGSAGELFF. This chain connects TRBV7-2 to TRBJ2-2, with a tentative D call TRBD2 (6 bases). This CDR3 contains 15 residues. The V and J ends lost 3 bases and 6 bases respectively, with 14 bases between them. Germline CDR1 SGHTA, CDR2 FQGNSA.

The genes are TRBV2 and TRBJ2-1, with 10 bases identical to TRBD2. The V segment lost 6 bases and the J segment 4 bases; nucleotides outside the gene matches: 9. Germline V gene data show CDR1 as SNHLY and CDR2 as FYNNEI. The CDR3 runs to 16 residues. The CDR3 loop is CASRVLAGAVYNEQFF. The CDR3 nucleotides are TGTGCCAGCAGGGTCCTAGCGGGGGCCGTTTACAATGAGCAGTTCTTC.

V usage is TRBV21-1 and J usage is TRBJ1-3. TRBV21-1 is listed as a pseudogene. CDR3 length: 16 residues. CDR3 sequence: CASSDPREAAGNTIYF. The DNA for the CDR3 is TGTGCCAGCAGCGACCCGAGGGAGGCGGCAGGAAACACCATATATTTT.

This rearrangement joins TRBV23-1 to TRBJ1-1; 8 nucleotides match TRBD1. TRBV23-1 is labeled an ORF, and its function is uncertain. V was clipped by 3 bases and J by 2 bases; unmatched bases: 8. The CDR3 has 16 residues. CDR3 loop: CASSQATGQENTEAFF. CDR3 nucleotide sequence: TGCGCCAGCAGTCAGGCGACGGGACAGGAAAACACTGAAGCTTTCTTT.

The chain recombines TRBV6-5 with TRBJ1-3; 8 bases are a match to TRBD1. Germline lookup yields CDR1 MNHEY and CDR2 SVGAGI. V lost 7 bases and J lost 5; bases outside the gene matches: 7. The length of the CDR3 is 14 residues. CDR3 bases: TGTGCCAGCATTCAGCAGGGGGCTAGAAACACCATATATTTT. Translating it yields CASIQQGARNTIYF.

The rearrangement joins TRBV9 to TRBJ2-3; maybe TRBD2 (5 bases). The CDR3 is 15 residues long. Germline V gene data show CDR1 as SGDLS and CDR2 as YYNGEE. The V end lost 0 bases, the J end lost 5 bases, and 13 bases lay between the germline ends. CDR3 sequence reads: CASSVEARRGDTQYF. The DNA of the CDR3 is TGTGCCAGCAGCGTAGAAGCCCGACGGGGAGATACGCAGTATTTT.

This clone showed up many times. The V call is TRBV4-1, the J call TRBJ1-1; possibly TRBD1 for D (6 bases). This CDR3 region has 17 residues. With 3 bases removed from V and 0 bases from J, the gap between germline ends came to 17 bases. Germline values: CDR1 MGHRA, CDR2 YSYEKL. The CDR3 reads CASSQGTLSSVNTEAFF. The CDR3 DNA is TGCGCCAGCAGCCAGGGGACACTTTCAAGCGTGAACACTGAAGCTTTCTTT.

This clone has more than one count but fewer than ten. The genes are TRBV10-1 and TRBJ2-4; no clear D gene. The CDR3 extends over 21 amino acids. Per the germline V gene, CDR1 is WNHNN and CDR2 is SYGVQD (reference sequence). V gave up 3 bases and J gave up 0 bases, with 27 bases separating them. The CDR3 coding sequence is TGCGCCAGCAGTGACCCCCGGCTAAAGGTGACTTTTTCGCTAGCCAAAAACATTCAGTACTTC. Translating gives CASSDPRLKVTFSLAKNIQYF.

The sample holds a few counts of this clone. The chain is built from TRBV5-4 and TRBJ2-1; D remains unclear. CDR1 and CDR2 (germline): SGHNT, YYREEE (reference sequence). The CDR3 has 15 residues. V dropped 4 bases and J dropped 0 bases, with 11 bases sitting between them. The CDR3 is CASSPDMSSYNEQFF. Written as DNA, the CDR3 is TGTGCCAGCAGCCCCGACATGAGCTCCTACAATGAGCAGTTCTTC.